This T cell receptor beta chain was documented in a study of response to subunit inactivated influenza vaccine. Whole-study results and caveats: The authors put forward the suggestion that each seasonal influenza vaccination may bring in only a limited number of new T cells.

Points on this clonotype: Its antigen remains unidentified.

TCRdb used MiXCR to reprocess the RT-PCR reads, holding one entry per CDR3 protein. The sample has 550,000 to 800,000 distinct CDR3 sequences, 15% to 19% seen once. This clonotype was sampled from a man aged 45-65 years who received an inactivated influenza vaccine. Here the sequenced sample was PBMCs from blood, taken less than 13 days after vaccination.

CDR3 DNA sequence: TGTGCCAGCAGAGACAGCAACCAAGAGACCCAGTACTTC. This translates into CASRDSNQETQYF. The rearrangement links TRBV12-3 or TRBV12-4 to TRBJ2-5; D might be TRBD1 (5 bases). This CDR3 spans 13 amino acids. Trimming removed 6 bases at V and 0 bases at J, with 8 bases between.